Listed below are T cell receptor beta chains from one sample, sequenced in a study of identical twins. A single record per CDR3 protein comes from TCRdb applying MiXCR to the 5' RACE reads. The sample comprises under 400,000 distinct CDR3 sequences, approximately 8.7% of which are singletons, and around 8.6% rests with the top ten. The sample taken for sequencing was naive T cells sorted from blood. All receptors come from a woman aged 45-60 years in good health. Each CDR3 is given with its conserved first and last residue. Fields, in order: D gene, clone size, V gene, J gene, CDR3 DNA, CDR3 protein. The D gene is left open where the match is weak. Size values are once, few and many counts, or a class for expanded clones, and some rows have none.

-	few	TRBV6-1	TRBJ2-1	TGTGCCAGCAGGACGGGACTGATCAATGAGCAGTTCTTC	CASRTGLINEQFF
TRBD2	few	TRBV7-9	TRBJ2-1	TGTGCCAGCAGCCTGGGACTAGCGGGAGCCCGCTCCTACAATGAGCAGTTCTTC	CASSLGLAGARSYNEQFF
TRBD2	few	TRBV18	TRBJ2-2	TGTGCCAGCTCACCACTGGGCGGGAGCGGAGACACCGGGGAGCTGTTTTTT	CASSPLGGSGDTGELFF
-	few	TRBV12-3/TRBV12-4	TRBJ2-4	TGTGCCAGCAGTGCCCGAGGGGATGGCATTCAGTACTTC	CASSARGDGIQYF
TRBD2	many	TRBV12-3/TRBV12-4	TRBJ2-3	TGTGCCAGCAGTCCCCTAGCGGTTAGCACAGATACGCAGTATTTT	CASSPLAVSTDTQYF
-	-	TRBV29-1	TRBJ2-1	TGCAGCGTTGAAGAGTACAATGAGCAGTTCTTC	CSVEEYNEQFF
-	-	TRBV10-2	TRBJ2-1	TGCGCCAGCACGGCCGGAAACAATGAGCAGTTCTTC	CASTAGNNEQFF
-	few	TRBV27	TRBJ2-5	TGTGCCAGCAGTTCCACCTTTTCGACACAAGAGACCCAGTACTTC	CASSSTFSTQETQYF
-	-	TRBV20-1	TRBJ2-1	TGCAGTGCTAGGGAGGACCGAGAGGGGGAGCAGTTCTTC	CSAREDREGEQFF
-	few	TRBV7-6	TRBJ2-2	TGTGCCAGCAGCTTAGATGGGGCGGGAAAAACCGGGGAGCTGTTTTTT	CASSLDGAGKTGELFF
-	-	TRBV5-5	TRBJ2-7	TGTGCCAGCAGATCTATCAGCGGGTTCTACGAGCAGTACTTC	CASRSISGFYEQYF
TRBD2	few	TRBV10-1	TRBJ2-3	TGCGCCAGCAGTGACGATAGCGGGATCGGCACAGATACGCAGTATTTT	CASSDDSGIGTDTQYF
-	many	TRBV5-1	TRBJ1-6	TGCGCCAGCAGCTTGGTCTCAATCCTGGCACCCCTCCACTTT	CASSLVSILAPLHF
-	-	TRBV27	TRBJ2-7	TGTGCCAGCAGTTTCGCGGGGAGCGAGCAGTACTTC	CASSFAGSEQYF
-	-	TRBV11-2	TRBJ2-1	TGTGCCAGCAGGCCCCCGGGCAGACGCTCCTACAATGAGCAGCTCTTC	CASRPPGRRSYNEQLF
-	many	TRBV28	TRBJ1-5	TGTGCCAGCAGTTTAATGGGGCAGCCCCAGCATTTT	CASSLMGQPQHF
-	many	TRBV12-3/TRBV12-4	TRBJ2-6	TGTGCCAGCAGTCCCAGACGGAGCTCTGGGGCCAACGTCCTGACTTTC	CASSPRRSSGANVLTF
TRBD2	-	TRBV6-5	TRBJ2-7	TGTGCCAGCAGTTACGGCGGGAGGAGCGAGCAGTACTTC	CASSYGGRSEQYF
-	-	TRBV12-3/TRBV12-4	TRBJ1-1	TGTGCCAGCAGCGCCCTCCAAGTGACACCCAACACTGAAGCTTTCTTT	CASSALQVTPNTEAFF
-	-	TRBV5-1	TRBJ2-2	TGCGCCAGCAGCTTGGTGGCTGGTGAGGGCGGGGAGCTGTTTTTT	CASSLVAGEGGELFF
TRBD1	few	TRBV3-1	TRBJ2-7	TGTGCCAGCAGCACGGACAGGGGGCTCTACGAGCAGTACTTC	CASSTDRGLYEQYF
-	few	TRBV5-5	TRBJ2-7	TGTGCCAGCAGCTCCTCCGCCGGGACTGAAATCTTC	CASSSSAGTEIF
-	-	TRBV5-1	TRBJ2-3	TGCGCCAGCAGCTCCGATATTGGCACAGATACGCAGTATTTT	CASSSDIGTDTQYF
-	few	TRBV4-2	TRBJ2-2	TGTGCCAGCAGCCAAGGGACTCGGGAGCTGTTTTTT	CASSQGTRELFF
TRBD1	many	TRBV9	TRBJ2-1	TGTGCCAGCAGCGTAGCTCCGGACAGGGGATACAATGAGCAGTTCTTC	CASSVAPDRGYNEQFF
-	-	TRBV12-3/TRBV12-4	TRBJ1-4	TGTGCCAGCAGTTTCGGGGGCGCTGGCGAAAAACTGTTTTTT	CASSFGGAGEKLFF
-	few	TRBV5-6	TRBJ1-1	TGTGCCAGCAGCTTGGGCGAGGTTCCGAACACTGAAGCTTTCTTT	CASSLGEVPNTEAFF
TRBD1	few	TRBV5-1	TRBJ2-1	TGCGCCAGCAGCTTGGCGGGACAGGGGGCTAATGAGCAGTTCTTC	CASSLAGQGANEQFF
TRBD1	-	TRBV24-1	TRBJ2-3	TGTGCCACCAGTGACCTGGATCCGGGACAGGGGATGCATACGCAGTATTTT	CATSDLDPGQGMHTQYF
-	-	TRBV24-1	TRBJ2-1	TGTGCCACCAGTGATTTGGCGGCCGGCGAGCAGTTCTTC	CATSDLAAGEQFF
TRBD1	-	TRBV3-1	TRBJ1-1	TGTGCCAGCAGCCAAGAGGGACAGGGGGTTGCAACTTTCTTT	CASSQEGQGVATFF
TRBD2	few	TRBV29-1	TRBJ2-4	TGCAGCGTTGAAAATCTAGCGGGAGGCAGCCTAGCCAAAAACATTCAGTACTTC	CSVENLAGGSLAKNIQYF
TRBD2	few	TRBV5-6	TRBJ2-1	TGTGCCAGCAGCTCCTCTAGCGGGAGGTCCTACAATGAGCAGTTCTTC	CASSSSSGRSYNEQFF
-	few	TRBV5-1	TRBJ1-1	TGCGCCAGCAGCTTGGCTGGTGCCTCCATGAACACTGAAGCTTTCTTT	CASSLAGASMNTEAFF
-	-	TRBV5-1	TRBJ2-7	TGCGCCAGCAGCTTGAATTTGGGGGGCGAGCAGTACTTC	CASSLNLGGEQYF
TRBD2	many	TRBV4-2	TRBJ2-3	TGTGCCAGCAGCCAAGTCCTAGCGGGAGGGCGTGATACGCAGTATTTT	CASSQVLAGGRDTQYF
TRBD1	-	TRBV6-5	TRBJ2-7	TGTGCCAGCCAGGCGACAGGGCTACACGAGCAGTACTTC	CASQATGLHEQYF
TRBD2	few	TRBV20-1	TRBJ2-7	TGCAGTGCTAGCGCGATATCGGGAGGTATTTACGAGCAGTACTTC	CSASAISGGIYEQYF
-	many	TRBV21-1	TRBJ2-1	TGTGCCAGCAGCAAATCCGATCCTTCGGTTATCTACAATGAGCAGTTCTTC	CASSKSDPSVIYNEQFF
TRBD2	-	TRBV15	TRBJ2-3	TGTGCCACCAGCAGAGACGGGAGCGGGGCAGATACGCAGTATTTT	CATSRDGSGADTQYF
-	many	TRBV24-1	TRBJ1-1	TGTGCCACCAGTGATCCTAAGACAGCCGAAGCTTTCTTT	CATSDPKTAEAFF
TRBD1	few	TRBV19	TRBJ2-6	TGTGCCAGTAGTGGATCCGGGACAGGCTCTAACGTCCTGACTTTC	CASSGSGTGSNVLTF
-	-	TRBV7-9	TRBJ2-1	TGTGCCAGCAGCCCCGGAGGAAGAATCAACAATGAGCAGTTCTTC	CASSPGGRINNEQFF
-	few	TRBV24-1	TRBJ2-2	TGTGCCACCAGTGACCCCATCCGTACCGGGGAGCTGTTTTTT	CATSDPIRTGELFF
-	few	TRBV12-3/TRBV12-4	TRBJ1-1	TGTGCCAGCAGTTTAATGACAGGCACTGAAGCTTTCTTT	CASSLMTGTEAFF
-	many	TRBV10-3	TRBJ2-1	TGTGCCATCCGGGGCAGGGTTGGCAATGAGCAGTTCTTC	CAIRGRVGNEQFF